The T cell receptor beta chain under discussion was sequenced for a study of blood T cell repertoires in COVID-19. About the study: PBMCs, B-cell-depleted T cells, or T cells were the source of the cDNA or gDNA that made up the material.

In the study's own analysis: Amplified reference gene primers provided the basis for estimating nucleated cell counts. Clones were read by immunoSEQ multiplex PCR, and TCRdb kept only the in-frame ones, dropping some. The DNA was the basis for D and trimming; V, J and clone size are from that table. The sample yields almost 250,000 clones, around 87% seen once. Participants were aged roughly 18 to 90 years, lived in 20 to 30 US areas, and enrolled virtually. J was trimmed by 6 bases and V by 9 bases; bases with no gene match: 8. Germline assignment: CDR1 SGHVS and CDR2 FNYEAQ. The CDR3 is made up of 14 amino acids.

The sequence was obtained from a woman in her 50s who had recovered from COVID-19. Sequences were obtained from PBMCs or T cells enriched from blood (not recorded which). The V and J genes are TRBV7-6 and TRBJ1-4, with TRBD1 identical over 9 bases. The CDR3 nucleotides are TGTGCCAGTTCAGCGGGACAGGGTTATGAAAAACTGTTTTTT. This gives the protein CASSAGQGYEKLFF.